The 13 T cell receptor beta chains listed next were all sequenced from one sample in a study of blood T cell repertoires in COVID-19. Produced via immunoSEQ multiplex PCR; TCRdb's table is partial and in-frame only. The sample lists 250,000 or so clones; roughly 84% were seen once. The sequenced sample was PBMCs or T cells enriched from blood (not recorded which). The receptors shown here come from a man in his fifties or sixties who had recovered from COVID-19.

The V and J genes are TRBV7-9 and TRBJ2-1; no reliable D call. Per the germline V gene, CDR1 is SEHNR and CDR2 is FQNEAQ (reference sequence). V was shortened by 5 bases and J by 9 bases, with 14 bases between the two germline ends. The CDR3 is 13 residues long. The CDR3: CASSLPGGSEQFF. As DNA, the CDR3 is TGTGCCAGCAGCCTCCCGGGTGGCAGTGAGCAGTTCTTC.

The DNA of the CDR3 is TGTGCCACCAGCAGAGAGTGGAACGACCGGGTAAAACTGTTTTTT. The encoded protein is CATSREWNDRVKLFF. V gene TRBV15 combines with J gene TRBJ1-4, with D uncertain. V was cut by 0 bases and J by 10 bases, with 15 bases left in between. Germline loops: CDR1 LNHNV, CDR2 YYDKDF (reference sequence). This CDR3 is 15 amino acids long.

The V gene is TRBV20-1, the J gene TRBJ1-2; no reliable D call. The CDR3 has 16 residues. The germline V and J ends were trimmed by 3 bases and 3 bases, with 20 bases remaining between them. CDR1 and CDR2 (germline): DFQATT, SNEGSKA (reference sequence). The CDR3 DNA reads TGCAGTGCTAGTTCGGGGAGTACCTGGTATGACTATGGCTACACCTTC. Its protein product is CSASSGSTWYDYGYTF.

This chain connects TRBV18 to TRBJ1-5; perhaps TRBD1 as D (5 bases). From germline, CDR1 is KGHSH and CDR2 LQKENI. This CDR3 has 13 residues. With 4 bases removed from V and 4 bases from J, the gap between germline ends came to 8 bases. The CDR3 DNA reads as TGTGCCAGCTCACAGGGACTTAATCAGCCCCAGCATTTT. Translating it yields CASSQGLNQPQHF.

The genes are TRBV12-3 or TRBV12-4 and TRBJ1-2; D gene uncertain. The germline V and J ends were trimmed by 3 bases and 10 bases, with 15 bases remaining between them. This CDR3 is built from 13 residues. CDR3 in amino acids: CASSFYPLNFYTF. CDR3 DNA: TGTGCCAGCAGTTTTTATCCTCTGAACTTCTACACCTTC.

The chain links TRBV2 to TRBJ2-5; tentatively, D is TRBD2 (6 bases). CDR1 SNHLY and CDR2 FYNNEI come from the germline V gene. The CDR3 length is 14 residues. Trimming stripped 6 bases from V and 2 bases from J, with 13 bases between. The CDR3 reads CASRKEAGQETQYF. In DNA form, the CDR3 reads TGTGCCAGCAGGAAGGAGGCGGGACAAGAGACCCAGTACTTC.

V usage is TRBV10-1 and J usage is TRBJ2-1; the D is unclear. The V end lost 3 bases, the J end lost 4 bases, and 4 bases lay between the germline ends. Germline V gives CDR1 WNHNN, CDR2 SYGVQD (reference sequence). The CDR3 extends over 12 amino acids. Here the CDR3 reads CASSEAYNEQFF. DNA for the CDR3: TGCGCCAGCAGTGAAGCTTACAATGAGCAGTTCTTC.

The chain is built from TRBV27 and TRBJ2-1; D perhaps matches TRBD2 (6 bases). The CDR3 spans 18 residues. V lost 3 bases, J lost 0 bases, and 18 bases lay in between. CDR1 MNHEY and CDR2 SMNVEV come from the germline V gene (reference sequence). CDR3 loop: CASSFFPRRESSYNEQFF. In nucleotides, the CDR3 is TGTGCCAGCAGTTTCTTCCCACGACGGGAGAGCTCCTACAATGAGCAGTTCTTC.

The V gene is TRBV30, the J gene TRBJ1-3, with 8 bases matching TRBD1. Germline CDR1 reads GTSNPN; CDR2 reads SVGIG (reference sequence). The CDR3 consists of 10 residues. The V and J ends lost 5 bases and 14 bases, in that order; junction bases with no gene match: 5. The DNA of the CDR3 is TGTGCCTGGGAGAACAGGGGGGTATATTTT. This translates into CAWENRGVYF.

At least ten counts were recorded for this clone. The genes are TRBV11-2 and TRBJ1-2; D uncertain. This CDR3 has 15 residues. Germline CDR1 reads SGHAT; CDR2 reads FQNNGV. Deletions cut 5 bases from V and 0 bases from J, with 13 bases between. The CDR3 nucleotides read TGTGCCAGCAGCCCCGGACTGAGTGCTAACTATGGCTACACCTTC. Translation gives CASSPGLSANYGYTF.

V is TRBV25-1 and J is TRBJ1-4; D is undetermined. Germline V gives CDR1 MGHDK, CDR2 SYGVNS. This CDR3 contains 13 residues. Deletions cut 3 bases from V and 8 bases from J, with 10 bases between. The CDR3 region is CASSDSVREKLFF. CDR3 sequence (DNA): TGTGCCAGCAGTGACTCAGTACGCGAAAAACTGTTTTTT.

Written as DNA, the CDR3 is TGTGCCAGCAGCCCTCAAGGTGGTGGCCGGGACAGGCCCTACGAGCAGTACTTC. Its protein is CASSPQGGGRDRPYEQYF. This chain joins TRBV28 and TRBJ2-7; 8 bases match TRBD1. V gave up 6 bases and J gave up 2 bases; unmatched junction bases: 18. Germline V gives CDR1 MDHEN, CDR2 SYDVKM. The CDR3 contains 18 residues.

The chain employs TRBV5-1 and TRBJ2-1; D is unresolved. V was pared by 2 bases and J by 0 bases, with 9 bases between. The germline V gene encodes CDR1 SGHRS and CDR2 YFSETQ. This CDR3 spans 15 amino acids. The CDR3 is CASSFSDYSYNEQFF. The CDR3 coding sequence is TGCGCCAGCAGCTTCAGCGATTACTCCTACAATGAGCAGTTCTTC. Using reference TRBV5-1 and TRBJ2-1 for the parts outside the CDR3, the full variable domain is KAGVTQTPRYLIKTRGQQVTLSCSPISGHRSVSWYQQTPGQGLQFLFEYFSETQRNKGNFPGRFSGRQFSNSRSEMNVSTLELGDSALYLCASSFSDYSYNEQFFGPGTRLTVL.